This T cell receptor beta chain stems from a study of siplizumab effects on memory and regulatory T cells. The CDR3 loop spans 15 amino acids. CDR1 is SGHTA, CDR2 FQGNSA, per germline. V lost 6 bases, J lost 7 bases, and 8 bases stayed unmatched. About this clone: The antigen is unknown.

Study results and limitations: Naive T cells, seemingly more diverse than memory cells, seemed major alloresponse contributors. Roughly 80-95% of dividing CD4+ or CD8+ clones were without an attributable naive or memory phenotype. Siplizumab produced a significant drop in alloreactive sequences attributable to unstimulated CD4+ memory cells. Alloreactive CD4+ clones that could be mapped were on average 68.8% Treg-derived with siplizumab, against less than 30% in controls.

Profiling relied on immunoSEQ multiplex PCR, and the TCRdb table lists in-frame clones only, not all of them. In the table there are about 100,000 clones, approximately 91% of which are singletons. This sequence originates from a human donor in good health. The sample comprised CD4+ T cells sorted from blood. V is TRBV7-2 and J is TRBJ1-5; TRBD1 matches 11 bases. The CDR3 DNA sequence: TGTGCCAGCAGTTACCCGGGACAGGGGGGCCAGCCCCAGCATTTT. The encoded protein is CASSYPGQGGQPQHF. Combining the CDR3 with reference TRBV7-2 and TRBJ1-5 gives the whole variable domain GAGVSQSPSNKVTEKGKDVELRCDPISGHTALYWYRQSLGQGLEFLIYFQGNSAPDKSGLPSDRFSAERTGGSVSTLTIQRTQQEDSAVYLCASSYPGQGGQPQHFGDGTRLSIL.